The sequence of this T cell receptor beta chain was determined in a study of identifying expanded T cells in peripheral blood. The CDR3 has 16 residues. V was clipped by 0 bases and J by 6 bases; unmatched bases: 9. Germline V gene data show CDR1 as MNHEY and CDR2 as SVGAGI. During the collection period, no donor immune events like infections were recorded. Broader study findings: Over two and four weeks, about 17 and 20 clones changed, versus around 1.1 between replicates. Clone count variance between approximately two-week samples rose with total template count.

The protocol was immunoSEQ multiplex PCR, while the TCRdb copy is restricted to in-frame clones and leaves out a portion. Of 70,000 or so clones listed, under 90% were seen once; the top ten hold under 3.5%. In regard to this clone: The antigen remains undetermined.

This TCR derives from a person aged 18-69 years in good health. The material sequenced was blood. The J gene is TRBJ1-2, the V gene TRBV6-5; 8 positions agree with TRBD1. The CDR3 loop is CASSYSSGGLGDGYTF. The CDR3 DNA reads TGTGCCAGCAGTTACTCTTCAGGGGGCTTGGGGGATGGCTACACCTTC.